The present entry profiles one T cell receptor (beta chain) with its context. Its antigen is currently unknown. Sequence at one end of the junction differs from germline and may be a read error. The CDR3 spans 12 residues. Germline V lookup: CDR1 LNHDA, CDR2 SQIVND (reference sequence). PCR used 60 Vbeta primers and 13 Jbeta primers. Assay used: immunoSEQ multiplex PCR; TCRdb lists only in-frame clones, some missing. The data hold about 190,000 clones, with 83% observed a single time. The data belong to a study of cytomegalovirus exposure and HLA in healthy donors. General study findings and limits: There were reportedly fewer N-insertions in an Asian-associated ancestry cluster than the roughly 680-donor mean, in a later analysis. Prior analysis indicated that the majority of TCR beta V segments exhibited productivity approximately 87% or approximately 30% of the time.

While unrecorded immune exposures were likely, the donors were nominally healthy when sampled. The chain joins TRBV19 to TRBJ1-5; TRBD1 agrees at 8 bases. The sequenced sample consisted of PBMCs. This sequence was found in a man between 40 and 49 years old in good health and CMV-seropositive. CDR3 amino acids: CASSIGMGQVNF. The CDR3 region has the DNA TGTGCCAGTAGTATAGGTATGGGACAGGTGAACTTT.